Listed here are 27 T cell receptor beta chains from one sample, sequenced in a study of blood T cell repertoires in COVID-19. Assay used: immunoSEQ multiplex PCR; TCRdb lists only in-frame clones, some missing. There are approximately 260,000 clones in the sample; roughly 82% occur only once, and 4.5% to 6% lies in the top ten. The sample consisted of peripheral blood. Receptors originate from a woman at least 80 years old with active or convalescent COVID-19.

V gene TRBV6-2 or TRBV6-3 combines with J gene TRBJ2-3, with TRBD2 matching 8 bases. CDR1 and CDR2 from the germline V gene are MNHEY and SVGEGT. This CDR3 comprises 16 residues. Trimming cost V 5 bases and J 3 bases; bases outside gene matches: 10. CDR3 region: CASSPYTSGRTDTQYF. CDR3 nucleotides: TGTGCCAGCAGTCCGTATACTAGCGGTAGAACAGATACGCAGTATTTT.

The V call is TRBV4-1, the J call TRBJ2-5; 11 bases fit TRBD1. The CDR3 sequence is 16 residues long. V lost 3 bases, J lost 5 bases, and 8 bases stayed unmatched. CDR1 MGHRA and CDR2 YSYEKL come from the germline V gene. CDR3 nucleotide sequence: TGCGCCAGCAGCCACGGAATTGGACAGGGGGCTGAGACCCAGTACTTC. This sequence encodes CASSHGIGQGAETQYF.

This chain links TRBV5-1 with TRBJ1-1; D perhaps matches TRBD1 (6 bases). From germline, CDR1 is SGHRS and CDR2 YFSETQ. The CDR3 has 15 residues. Trimming stripped 0 bases from V and 1 base from J, with 10 bases between. The CDR3 loop reads CASSLGTAGNTEAFF. As DNA, the CDR3 is TGCGCCAGCAGCTTGGGGACAGCAGGGAACACTGAAGCTTTCTTT. Full variable domain (missing parts from reference TRBV5-1 and TRBJ1-1): KAGVTQTPRYLIKTRGQQVTLSCSPISGHRSVSWYQQTPGQGLQFLFEYFSETQRNKGNFPGRFSGRQFSNSRSEMNVSTLELGDSALYLCASSLGTAGNTEAFFGQGTRLTVV.

This rearrangement joins TRBV23-1 to TRBJ1-5; possibly TRBD1 for D (6 bases). TRBV23-1 is sorted into the ORF group, with uncertain function. The CDR3 has 16 residues. V lost 0 bases, J lost 6 bases, and 15 bases lay in between. CDR3 in DNA: TGCGCCAGCAGTCAATCGCTACAGGGACCACTTCAGCCCCAGCATTTT. It specifies CASSQSLQGPLQPQHF.

The CDR3 DNA sequence: TGTGCCAGCAGTTACTTTGGGCAGGGGGCTGTCGATACGCAGTATTTT. It is translated as CASSYFGQGAVDTQYF. V gene TRBV6-5 combines with J gene TRBJ2-3, with TRBD1 matching over 8 bases. The ends lost 1 base at V and 6 bases at J; junction bases unmatched: 9. Germline CDR1 and CDR2: MNHEY and SVGAGI. This CDR3 is built from 16 residues.

The chain carries TRBV5-1 and TRBJ2-7; 8 nucleotides match TRBD2. The CDR3 has 13 residues. V lost 5 bases and J lost 4; bases outside the gene matches: 5. The V gene's germline CDR1 is SGHRS and CDR2 YFSETQ. The CDR3 sequence: CASSNAGGYEQYF. CDR3 DNA sequence: TGCGCCAGCAGTAACGCGGGGGGATACGAGCAGTACTTC.

This chain uses TRBV28 with TRBJ1-2; TRBD1 might be the D (6 bases). CDR1 and CDR2 (germline): MDHEN, SYDVKM. V dropped 4 bases and J dropped 7 bases, with 13 bases sitting between them. This CDR3 has 13 residues. In DNA form, the CDR3 reads TGTGCCAGCAGTTGGGGGGGGCGATTTGGCTACACCTTC. Translation: CASSWGGRFGYTF.

CDR3 amino acids: CASSRDMSSYNSPLHF. The DNA of the CDR3 is TGTGCCAGCAGTCGAGACATGTCCTCCTATAATTCACCCCTCCACTTT. The rearrangement uses TRBV28 and TRBJ1-6; no clear D gene. V was trimmed by 5 bases and J by 0 bases, leaving 11 bases between them. Germline V gene lookup returns CDR1 MDHEN and CDR2 SYDVKM. CDR3 size: 16 residues.

This clone was seen a single time. The V call is TRBV7-9, the J call TRBJ2-2; 10 nucleotides align to TRBD1. Trimming took 5 bases from V and 3 from J; bases not matched to a gene: 3. The CDR3 runs 15 residues. The germline CDR1 and CDR2 sequences are SEHNR and FQNEAQ (reference sequence). In DNA form, the CDR3 reads TGTGCCAGCAGCCCGACAGGGGGCGACACCGGGGAGCTGTTTTTT. It specifies CASSPTGGDTGELFF.

The chain is built from TRBV27 and TRBJ2-7, with a weak D call TRBD1 (5 bases). CDR3 length: 15 residues. Germline CDR1 and CDR2: MNHEY and SMNVEV (reference sequence). The V gene lost 3 bases and the J gene lost 2 bases, with 14 bases spanning the gap. As DNA, the CDR3 is TGTGCCAGCAGTTTGGAGCCAGGGCCCCCCTACGAGCAGTACTTC. This gives the protein CASSLEPGPPYEQYF.

The genes are TRBV19 and TRBJ2-1; TRBD1 matches at 11 bases. The germline gives CDR1 LNHDA, CDR2 SQIVND (reference sequence). CDR3 length: 14 amino acids. V was clipped by 7 bases and J by 9 bases; unmatched bases: 8. Written as DNA, the CDR3 is TGTGCCAGTACTTGGACAGGGGGCCATGGTGAGCAGTTCTTC. Residues: CASTWTGGHGEQFF.

This chain uses TRBV5-1 with TRBJ2-7; D is undetermined. The CDR3 has 14 residues. CDR1 is SGHRS and CDR2 is YFSETQ in the germline V gene. The V end was cut by 1 base, the J end by 6 bases, with 14 bases between. The chain's CDR3 is CASSLMDFGGEQYF. The CDR3 nucleotides read TGCGCCAGCAGCTTGATGGATTTCGGCGGCGAGCAGTACTTC.

This clone was seen a few times. The V and J genes are TRBV5-1 and TRBJ1-3; 7 bases are shared with TRBD1. CDR1 and CDR2 from the germline V gene are SGHRS and YFSETQ. The CDR3 is 14 residues long. Trimming took 4 bases from V and 0 from J; bases not matched to a gene: 1. The CDR3 region is CASSTGASGNTIYF. The CDR3 region has the DNA TGCGCCAGCAGCACAGGGGCCTCTGGAAACACCATATATTTT.

The chain joins TRBV10-1 to TRBJ1-4, with TRBD1 as a possible D gene (6 bases). Trimming shortened V by 3 bases and J by 15 bases, and 14 bases separated the two germline ends. The CDR3 runs to 12 residues. Per germline, CDR1 WNHNN and CDR2 SYGVQD (reference sequence). Written as DNA, the CDR3 is TGCGCCAGCAGTGAAGCCCAGGGGCCAATGTTTTTT. Protein: CASSEAQGPMFF.

The chain joins TRBV30 to TRBJ1-4, with D unclear. Germline-derived CDR1 and CDR2 are GTSNPN and SVGIG (reference sequence). The CDR3 has 14 residues. Trimming cost V 0 bases and J 5 bases, with 10 bases left between them. CDR3 DNA: TGTGCCTGGAGTGTAGTCGGAGTGAATGAAAAACTGTTTTTT. Translating gives CAWSVVGVNEKLFF. Filled out from reference TRBV30 and TRBJ1-4, the complete variable domain reads SQTIHQWPATLVQPVGSPLSLECTVEGTSNPNLYWYRQAAGRGLQLLFYSVGIGQISSEVPQNLSASRPQDRQFILSSKKLLLSDSGFYLCAWSVVGVNEKLFFGSGTQLSVL.

The chain links TRBV28 to TRBJ1-4; 7 bases align to TRBD1. Trimming removed 5 bases from V and 0 bases from J; junction bases left unmatched: 12. The CDR3 extends over 18 amino acids. From germline, CDR1 is MDHEN and CDR2 SYDVKM. CDR3 nucleotide sequence: TGTGCCAGCAGTCCCCCCTTTGTACAGGGGTCAACTAATGAAAAACTGTTTTTT. This gives the protein CASSPPFVQGSTNEKLFF.

The rearrangement links TRBV27 to TRBJ1-1; D possibly corresponds to TRBD1 (5 bases). There are 14 residues in the CDR3. With 6 bases removed from V and 8 bases from J, the gap between germline ends came to 19 bases. Germline lookup yields CDR1 MNHEY and CDR2 SMNVEV (reference sequence). The CDR3 protein is CASRHFREAREAFF. CDR3 nucleotides: TGTGCCAGCAGGCACTTCAGGGAAGCAAGGGAAGCTTTCTTT.

The chain recombines TRBV12-3 or TRBV12-4 with TRBJ2-1, with D hard to call. Deletions cut 5 bases from V and 7 bases from J, with 9 bases between. CDR3 length equals 12 residues. The CDR3 DNA follows: TGTGCCAGCAGTCAACTATCAAATGAGCAGTTCTTC. As protein: CASSQLSNEQFF.

This chain links TRBV18 with TRBJ2-3; 8 nucleotides agree with TRBD2. CDR1 and CDR2 from the germline V gene are KGHSH and LQKENI. The V and J ends lost 0 bases and 0 bases, in that order; junction bases with no gene match: 11. The CDR3 runs to 19 residues. The CDR3 DNA is TGTGCCAGCTCACCACCTGGGCTAGCGGGTTCCCTTAGCACAGATACGCAGTATTTT. Its translation is CASSPPGLAGSLSTDTQYF.

The genes are TRBV4-1 and TRBJ2-2; TRBD2 aligns across 15 bases. J was trimmed by 4 bases and V by 0 bases; bases with no gene match: 6. The CDR3 extends over 19 amino acids. Germline CDR1 is MGHRA and CDR2 is YSYEKL. This chain's CDR3 is CASSQDRTSGGVFTGELFF. The CDR3 nucleotides read TGCGCCAGCAGCCAAGACCGGACTAGCGGGGGGGTTTTCACCGGGGAGCTGTTTTTT.

The gene calls are TRBV7-9 and TRBJ2-2; perhaps TRBD1 as D (5 bases). Looked up from germline, CDR1 is SEHNR and CDR2 is FQNEAQ (reference sequence). This CDR3 contains 15 residues. Trimming shortened V by 5 bases and J by 3 bases, and 13 bases separated the two germline ends. The CDR3, as DNA: TGTGCCAGCAGCGATTGGGGCGCCGACACCGGGGAGCTGTTTTTT. Its translation: CASSDWGADTGELFF.

CDR3 sequence: CASSLVQGGKETQYF. The CDR3 coding sequence is TGCGCCAGCAGCTTGGTACAGGGGGGGAAAGAGACCCAGTACTTC. The rearrangement joins TRBV5-1 to TRBJ2-5; D perhaps matches TRBD1 (8 bases). CDR1 is SGHRS, CDR2 YFSETQ, per germline. Trimming removed 0 bases at V and 3 bases at J, with 12 bases between. The CDR3 is 15 residues long.

As regards this clone: The identical CDR3 is also encoded by other nucleotide sequences in the sample. The chain joins TRBV5-1 to TRBJ2-7; maybe TRBD2 (6 bases). Per germline, CDR1 SGHRS and CDR2 YFSETQ. V was cut by 0 bases and J by 5 bases, with 12 bases left in between. The CDR3 length is 14 residues. DNA for the CDR3: TGCGCCAGCAGCTTGGCCGGTGGGGGGAACGAGCAGTACTTC. This codes for CASSLAGGGNEQYF.

V is TRBV28 and J is TRBJ2-5, with 7 bases identical to TRBD2. V was clipped by 3 bases and J by 4 bases; unmatched bases: 8. CDR1 and CDR2 (germline): MDHEN, SYDVKM. The length of the CDR3 is 15 residues. The CDR3, as DNA: TGTGCCAGCAGTTTGGCGGGAGTGGGGGGAGAGACCCAGTACTTC. It specifies CASSLAGVGGETQYF.

The chain joins TRBV3-1 (or the pseudogene TRBV3-2) to TRBJ2-1; possibly TRBD2 for D (6 bases). Germline V gene data show CDR1 as LGHDT and CDR2 as YNNKEL (reference sequence). The CDR3 contains 16 residues. Trimming cost V 3 bases and J 2 bases, with 14 bases left between them. The CDR3 nucleotides read TGTGCCAGCAGCCAGGGCGGACTAATTCCCTACAATGAGCAGTTCTTC. This codes for CASSQGGLIPYNEQFF.

This clone appeared once. V and J are TRBV9 and TRBJ2-3; TRBD2 matches 8 bases. Trimming cost V 4 bases and J 3 bases; bases outside gene matches: 10. The germline V gene has CDR1 SGDLS and CDR2 YYNGEE. The CDR3 extends over 16 amino acids. CDR3 protein: CASSKTGTRMTDTQYF. The CDR3 DNA reads as TGTGCCAGCAGCAAAACCGGGACTAGGATGACAGATACGCAGTATTTT.

This sequence joins TRBV18 and TRBJ1-6; D not certain. The length of the CDR3 is 15 residues. Germline CDR1 reads KGHSH; CDR2 reads LQKENI. V lost 2 bases, J lost 8 bases, and 13 bases lay in between. The CDR3 DNA follows: TGTGCCAGCTCACCATCCCCGGACTCGGATTCACCCCTCCACTTT. It codes for CASSPSPDSDSPLHF.